A single sample gave rise to the 14 T cell receptor beta chains below, sequenced in a study of T cells in tumors after PD-1 blockade. Method: immunoSEQ multiplex PCR; TCRdb's copy keeps in-frame clones and lacks some. Among 60,000 to 65,000 clones listed, around two thirds were seen once. This specimen was PBMCs, taken after anti-PD-1 treatment. The receptors shown here come from a human donor with basal cell carcinoma.

V and J are TRBV6-6 and TRBJ2-7; a weak D match, TRBD2 (8 bases). This CDR3 spans 15 amino acids. Per the germline V gene, CDR1 is MNHNY and CDR2 is SVGAGI (reference sequence). V was trimmed by 8 bases and J by 9 bases, leaving 26 bases between them. The CDR3 loop is CASRSSRQGAGGQYF. The DNA for the CDR3 is TGTGCCAGCCGATCCTCTAGACAGGGCGCGGGAGGGCAGTACTTC.

This clone was found a few times. V is TRBV4-1 and J is TRBJ2-7, with D perhaps TRBD2 (5 bases). Trimming stripped 1 base from V and 4 bases from J, with 11 bases between. The CDR3 sequence is 14 residues long. Germline CDR1 MGHRA, CDR2 YSYEKL. Here the CDR3 DNA reads TGCGCCAGCAGCCAAGGGATAGAGGGTTACGAGCAGTACTTC. It codes for CASSQGIEGYEQYF.

The J gene is TRBJ2-3, the V gene TRBV24-1; 12 nucleotides align to TRBD1. CDR3 size: 17 residues. Trimming removed 2 bases from V and 0 bases from J; junction bases left unmatched: 2. Germline CDR1 is KGHDR and CDR2 is SFDVKD. The DNA for the CDR3 is TGTGCCACCAGTGATTGGGGACAGGGGGCGAGCACAGATACGCAGTATTTT. The encoded protein is CATSDWGQGASTDTQYF.

The chain couples TRBV7-9 to TRBJ1-5; 8 positions match TRBD1. Germline assignment: CDR1 SEHNR and CDR2 FQNEAQ (reference sequence). This CDR3 is built from 15 residues. The junction had 5 bases not matched to a gene; V was cut back by 5 bases and J by 2 bases. CDR3: CASSQDRVGNQPQHF. CDR3 nucleotide sequence: TGTGCCAGCAGCCAGGACAGGGTAGGCAATCAGCCCCAGCATTTT. Variable domain in full (rest from reference TRBV7-9 and TRBJ1-5): DTGVSQNPRHKITKRGQNVTFRCDPISEHNRLYWYRQTLGQGPEFLTYFQNEAQLEKSRLLSDRFSAERPKGSFSTLEIQRTEQGDSAMYLCASSQDRVGNQPQHFGDGTRLSIL.

The J gene is TRBJ1-1, the V gene TRBV30, with TRBD1 matching 8 bases. The CDR3 is 14 residues long. Unmatched junction bases numbered 7, after V lost 0 bases and J lost 7 bases. Germline V gives CDR1 GTSNPN, CDR2 SVGIG (reference sequence). DNA for the CDR3: TGTGCCTGGAGTGTACGGACAGGGAGCAATGAAGCTTTCTTT. It specifies CAWSVRTGSNEAFF.

The J gene is TRBJ2-5, the V gene TRBV4-1; 9 nucleotides match TRBD2. This CDR3 is 17 amino acids long. Looked up from germline, CDR1 is MGHRA and CDR2 is YSYEKL. With V trimmed by 0 bases and J by 6 bases, 11 bases remained unmatched. The chain's CDR3 is CASSQDGGAGGGKTQYF. The CDR3 DNA sequence: TGCGCCAGCAGCCAAGATGGCGGAGCGGGGGGCGGAAAGACCCAGTACTTC.

CDR3 residues: CASSLDVGGGSYNEQFF. Here the CDR3 DNA reads TGTGCCAGCAGCTTAGATGTTGGGGGGGGCTCCTACAATGAGCAGTTCTTC. The chain links TRBV7-8 to TRBJ2-1; 7 nucleotides align to TRBD2. The CDR3 covers 17 residues. Germline trimming cut 1 base from V and 0 bases from J; bases unmatched to any gene: 6. Germline CDR1 SGHVS, CDR2 FQNEAQ. Full variable domain (rest looked up from reference TRBV7-8 and TRBJ2-1): GAGVSQSPRYKVAKRGQDVALRCDPISGHVSLFWYQQALGQGPEFLTYFQNEAQLDKSGLPSDRFFAERPEGSVSTLKIQRTQQEDSAVYLCASSLDVGGGSYNEQFFGPGTRLTVL.

The V gene is TRBV7-8, the J gene TRBJ2-2, with D perhaps matching TRBD1 (6 bases). This CDR3 comprises 15 residues. Looked up from germline, CDR1 is SGHVS and CDR2 is FQNEAQ. Trimming removed 5 bases from V and 1 base from J, with 11 bases in between. CDR3 residues: CASSPRTVNTGELFF. CDR3 coding DNA: TGTGCCAGCAGCCCAAGGACAGTGAACACCGGGGAGCTGTTTTTT.

The rearrangement joins TRBV28 to TRBJ1-1; D is perhaps TRBD1 (5 bases). The CDR3 is 13 amino acids. Trimming took off 6 bases at V and 2 bases at J, with 10 bases between the two ends. Germline CDR1 and CDR2: MDHEN and SYDVKM. CDR3 in DNA: TGTGCCAGCAGAGATCAGGGAAACACTGAAGCTTTCTTT. Residues: CASRDQGNTEAFF.

J is TRBJ1-5 and V is TRBV23-1; D not resolved. TRBV23-1 is identified as an open reading frame with a role that is uncertain. Trimming shortened V by 6 bases and J by 6 bases, and 9 bases separated the two germline ends. This CDR3 comprises 12 residues. The CDR3 is CASRLESQPQHF. The CDR3 coding sequence is TGCGCCAGCAGACTGGAGAGTCAGCCCCAGCATTTT.

This clone was seen a single time. This chain links TRBV30 with TRBJ2-1; D not certain. The CDR3 runs to 13 residues. Germline CDR1 GTSNPN, CDR2 SVGIG (reference sequence). Trimming left V 1 base short and J 2 bases short, with 6 bases between. This CDR3 is CAWSAGTYNEQFF. For the CDR3, the DNA is TGTGCCTGGAGTGCAGGAACCTACAATGAGCAGTTCTTC.

J is TRBJ1-2 and V is TRBV7-2, with a weak D call TRBD1 (6 bases). Germline CDR1 reads SGHTA; CDR2 reads FQGNSA. The CDR3 contains 13 residues. Trimming took off 4 bases at V and 7 bases at J, with 13 bases between the two ends. The CDR3 protein is CASSYDRTAGYTF. The CDR3, as DNA: TGTGCCAGCAGCTACGACAGGACAGCTGGCTACACCTTC.

This clone was picked up a small number of times. The V call is TRBV6-5, the J call TRBJ1-1, with 10 bases matching TRBD1. Germline CDR1 and CDR2: MNHEY and SVGAGI. V lost 5 bases and J lost 5; bases outside the gene matches: 8. The CDR3 loop spans 15 amino acids. As DNA, the CDR3 is TGTGCCAGCAGTCGCCCGACAGGGGGCGTAACTGAAGCTTTCTTT. Protein: CASSRPTGGVTEAFF.

This rearrangement joins TRBV15 to TRBJ2-1; TRBD2 might be the D (7 bases). The CDR3 has 15 residues. V shed 0 bases and J shed 6 bases, with 12 bases lying between them. Per germline, CDR1 LNHNV and CDR2 YYDKDF (reference sequence). DNA for the CDR3: TGTGCCACCAGCAGAGATCTAGGGGGGGCCAATGAGCAGTTCTTC. It codes for CATSRDLGGANEQFF.